A selection of T cell receptor beta chains follows, all from one sample in a study of cytomegalovirus exposure and HLA in healthy donors. Using immunoSEQ multiplex PCR, the repertoire was profiled, and TCRdb retains in-frame clones only, with some absent. The table has 310,000 or so clones, 80% to 90% seen once. The sample taken for sequencing was PBMCs. The receptor source for this set is a woman between 18 and 29 years old in good health and CMV-seronegative. CDR3s include the opening cysteine and the closing phenylalanine or tryptophan.

V	J	CDR3
TRBV6-1	TRBJ1-6	CASSESTGYSPLHF
TRBV5-1	TRBJ1-3	CASTKGGSGNTIYF
TRBV5-1	TRBJ2-4	CASSLEMVGKRAKNIQYF
TRBV5-1	TRBJ1-2	CASSLGMRQGKGYTF
TRBV19	TRBJ2-2	CASRENRGNTGELFF
TRBV29-1	TRBJ1-2	CSVGQGVRLGGYTF
TRBV9	TRBJ2-1	CASSGRRTAKAYNEQFF
TRBV14	TRBJ2-2	CASSLLQGSNTGELFF
TRBV4-1	TRBJ2-7	CASSPSLSGQADF
TRBV6-6	TRBJ1-1	CASSPNRQGHEAFF
TRBV5-1	TRBJ2-3	CASSPLGGGADTQYF
TRBV6-5	TRBJ1-1	CASSYGAKGNTEAFF
TRBV5-4	TRBJ2-1	CASSFGQVNEQFF
TRBV14	TRBJ2-1	CASSQPGEAGGLDNEQFF
TRBV5-6	TRBJ2-1	CASSLDRGKISYNEQFF
TRBV19	TRBJ1-6	CASLEDTNSPLHF
TRBV18	TRBJ2-1	CASSTGLASYNEQFF
TRBV7-9	TRBJ1-3	CASSPQGGSGNTIYF
TRBV5-1	TRBJ1-2	CASSTGQGINYGYTF
TRBV15	TRBJ1-2	CATSTNRNSNYGYTF
TRBV5-1	TRBJ1-3	CASSLDRPNSGNTIYF
TRBV15	TRBJ2-3	CASSRGGDTQYF
TRBV5-1	TRBJ2-5	CASSSGTSWETQYF
TRBV5-1	TRBJ1-1	CASSPFGGGYSGNTEAFF
TRBV19	TRBJ2-1	CASSFLGVASYNEQFF
TRBV10-3	TRBJ2-7	CAISEAGGGSYEQYF
TRBV6-1	TRBJ1-2	CASSEEIGNPYGYTF
TRBV7-9	TRBJ2-7	CASSPRIYEQYF
TRBV18	TRBJ1-3	CASSPIDSGNTIYF
TRBV7-2	TRBJ2-1	CASSTPPGTGGANEQFF
TRBV10-3	TRBJ1-6	CAISGQYNSPLHF
TRBV9	TRBJ2-3	CASSVVGTDTQYF
TRBV30	TRBJ1-4	CAWSTVPTNEKLFF
TRBV6-5	TRBJ1-2	CASNFLGGTNGYTF
TRBV4-1	TRBJ1-3	CASSQVRGWENTIYF
TRBV6-6	TRBJ2-7	CASSLSRDRVSYEQYF
TRBV5-1	TRBJ2-3	CASSRGTSGGRSTDTQYF
TRBV10-3	TRBJ1-5	CAISEGQGTYSNQPQHF
TRBV7-9	TRBJ2-5	CASSSSPTGETQYF
TRBV5-5	TRBJ2-5	CASSDTSGGETQYF
TRBV2	TRBJ2-7	CASQLQGAGQGEQYF
TRBV6-1	TRBJ2-5	CASKLRAGGYETQYF
TRBV4-1	TRBJ1-1	CASSHNGQKNTEAFF